The rows below give T cell receptor beta chains drawn from one sample of a study of technical replicates of blood from a handful of donors. Method: immunoSEQ multiplex PCR; TCRdb's copy keeps in-frame clones and lacks some. The top ten hold 0.22% of the sample, which has tens of thousands of clones, approximately 97% seen once. The sample comprised T cells isolated from PBMCs. The source is a human donor in good health. Both conserved end residues are part of each CDR3. The D gene is left open where the match is weak. Clone size is stated in some rows and not others, as once, few, many or a class when expanded.

CDR3 DNA: TGTGCCAGCAGCCTGACAGGGCCAAGAAACACCATATATTTT; CDR3 protein: CASSLTGPRNTIYF; J gene: TRBJ1-3; D gene: TRBD1; clone size: -; V gene: TRBV9
CDR3 DNA: TGTGCCTGGAGCTTCTGGGGCCCCAGCTCCTACAATGAGCAGTTCTTC; CDR3 protein: CAWSFWGPSSYNEQFF; J gene: TRBJ2-1; D gene: -; clone size: -; V gene: TRBV30
CDR3 DNA: TGTGCCAGCAGCTTAGGGAACAGGGTGGGAGAGACCCAGTACTTC; CDR3 protein: CASSLGNRVGETQYF; J gene: TRBJ2-5; D gene: -; clone size: -; V gene: TRBV7-3
CDR3 DNA: TGTGCCAGCAGCTTGGATAAGCGGGGACAGGCGCGCGAGCAGTACTTC; CDR3 protein: CASSLDKRGQAREQYF; J gene: TRBJ2-7; D gene: -; clone size: -; V gene: TRBV5-8
CDR3 DNA: TGTGCCAGCAGAACCGGGACAGGAGAGACCCAGTACTTC; CDR3 protein: CASRTGTGETQYF; J gene: TRBJ2-5; D gene: TRBD1; clone size: -; V gene: TRBV25-1
CDR3 DNA: TGTGCCAGCAGTTCCCAAGGGGGTGGGCCGGAACCCCAGCATTTT; CDR3 protein: CASSSQGGGPEPQHF; J gene: TRBJ1-5; D gene: -; clone size: -; V gene: TRBV28
CDR3 DNA: TGTGCCAGCAGCGGAGGACAGCCCCAAGAGACCCAGTACTTC; CDR3 protein: CASSGGQPQETQYF; J gene: TRBJ2-5; D gene: -; clone size: -; V gene: TRBV5-8
CDR3 DNA: TGTGCCAGCAGCCCGTTCTTAAGGGGCGATGAGCAGTTCTTC; CDR3 protein: CASSPFLRGDEQFF; J gene: TRBJ2-1; D gene: -; clone size: -; V gene: TRBV14
CDR3 DNA: TGTGCCAGCAGGACCCCGACAGGGCTGCCATCATACGAGCAGTACTTC; CDR3 protein: CASRTPTGLPSYEQYF; J gene: TRBJ2-7; D gene: TRBD1; clone size: -; V gene: TRBV28
CDR3 DNA: TGCGCCAGCAGCCGGAACAGTAATTTGAACACTGAAGCTTTCTTT; CDR3 protein: CASSRNSNLNTEAFF; J gene: TRBJ1-1; D gene: -; clone size: -; V gene: TRBV4-1
CDR3 DNA: TGTGCCAGCAGCTCGACCGGGTTAGGGCCCCAGCATTTT; CDR3 protein: CASSSTGLGPQHF; J gene: TRBJ1-5; D gene: -; clone size: -; V gene: TRBV5-8
CDR3 DNA: TGTGCCTTAAACAGAGACCTAGCCAAAAACATTCAGTACTTC; CDR3 protein: CALNRDLAKNIQYF; J gene: TRBJ2-4; D gene: -; clone size: once; V gene: TRBV30
CDR3 DNA: TGTGCCAGCACCGAGTTCAAAGGTGCAGGATTTGAAGCTTTCTTT; CDR3 protein: CASTEFKGAGFEAFF; J gene: TRBJ1-1; D gene: -; clone size: -; V gene: TRBV6-1
CDR3 DNA: TGTGCCAGCAGTCTACAACAGACCGAAGCTTTCTTT; CDR3 protein: CASSLQQTEAFF; J gene: TRBJ1-1; D gene: -; clone size: -; V gene: TRBV28
CDR3 DNA: TGTGCCAGCAGTTACTCCGGGGGGCAGTACGAGCAGTACTTC; CDR3 protein: CASSYSGGQYEQYF; J gene: TRBJ2-7; D gene: -; clone size: -; V gene: TRBV6-6
CDR3 DNA: TGCGCCAGCAGCCAATTTGTAGCGGGAAAAGACCAAGAGACCCAGTACTTC; CDR3 protein: CASSQFVAGKDQETQYF; J gene: TRBJ2-5; D gene: TRBD2; clone size: -; V gene: TRBV4-1
CDR3 DNA: TGTGCCAGCAACGTTCTAGCGCCGACCTACGAGCAGTACTTC; CDR3 protein: CASNVLAPTYEQYF; J gene: TRBJ2-7; D gene: -; clone size: -; V gene: TRBV5-5
CDR3 DNA: TGTGCCACCAGCCCTTTGACAGGCGGCTTAGAAAATTCACCCCTCCACTTT; CDR3 protein: CATSPLTGGLENSPLHF; J gene: TRBJ1-6; D gene: -; clone size: once; V gene: TRBV15
CDR3 DNA: TGTGCCAGCAGACCGACAGGGATGGAAGATCAGCCCCAGCATTTT; CDR3 protein: CASRPTGMEDQPQHF; J gene: TRBJ1-5; D gene: TRBD1; clone size: once; V gene: TRBV27
CDR3 DNA: TGTGCCAGCAGTTTACGGGGGGGGCGTTTTGAAGCTTTCTTT; CDR3 protein: CASSLRGGRFEAFF; J gene: TRBJ1-1; D gene: -; clone size: -; V gene: TRBV27
CDR3 DNA: TGTGCCACCGGGGGAGGGGCGAACACCGGGGAGCTGTTTTTT; CDR3 protein: CATGGGANTGELFF; J gene: TRBJ2-2; D gene: TRBD2; clone size: -; V gene: TRBV6-1